The clone carrying this TCR beta chain was seen only a few times. What it binds is unknown. This sample's time point: persistent/refractory GD, antithyroid drugs over 5 years with positive TRAb. Researchers made the TCR library from RNA that was extracted from PBMCs. The patients were enrolled through endocrinology in Xi'an, China. These data are taken from a study of regulatory T cells in long-lasting Graves disease. Study-level findings and limits: Persistent Graves' patients showed reduced TCR diversity versus newly diagnosed patients. Repertoires from persistent disease leaned toward TRBV28, TRBJ1-2 and TRBJ2-5. Whereas 950 to 1,000 public clonotypes were shared by new patients, persistent patients shared more, at 2,741.

For TCR beta, libraries came from iRepertoire HTBI primers and Arm-PCR of CDR3 regions. TCRdb ran MiXCR on the multiplex PCR reads and lists one entry per CDR3 protein. Among some 440,000 distinct CDR3 sequences, less than 25% were seen once, and the ten largest hold 6.5% to 8%. There are 15 residues in the CDR3. Trimming cost V 0 bases and J 1 base; bases outside gene matches: 6. Germline CDR1 DFQATT, CDR2 SNEGSKA (reference sequence). This TCR was sampled from a female donor with Graves disease. This chain joins TRBV20-1 and TRBJ2-7; 7 nucleotides agree with TRBD2. Sample: peripheral blood mononuclear cells (PBMCs), taken when the disease was refractory, from a patient treated with antithyroid drugs. The DNA for the CDR3 is TGCAGTGCTAGAGATCGTGGTAGCGGGTCCTACGAGCAGTACTTC. This gives the protein CSARDRGSGSYEQYF.